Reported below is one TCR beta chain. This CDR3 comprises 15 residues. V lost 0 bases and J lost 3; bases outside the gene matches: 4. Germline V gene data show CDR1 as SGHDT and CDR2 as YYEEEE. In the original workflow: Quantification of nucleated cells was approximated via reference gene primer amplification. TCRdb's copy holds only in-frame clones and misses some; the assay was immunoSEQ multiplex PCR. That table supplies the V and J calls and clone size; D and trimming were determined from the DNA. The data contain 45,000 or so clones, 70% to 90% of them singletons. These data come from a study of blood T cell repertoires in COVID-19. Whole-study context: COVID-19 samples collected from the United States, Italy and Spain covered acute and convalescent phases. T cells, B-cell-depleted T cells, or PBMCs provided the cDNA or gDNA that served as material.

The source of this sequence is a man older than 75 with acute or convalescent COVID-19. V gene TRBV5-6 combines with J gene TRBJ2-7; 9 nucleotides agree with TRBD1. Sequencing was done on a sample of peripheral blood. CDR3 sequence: CASSLARTGDYEQYF. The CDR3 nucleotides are TGTGCCAGCAGCTTGGCCAGGACAGGGGACTACGAGCAGTACTTC.